The count of the clone carrying this T cell receptor (beta chain) is one. What it binds is not known. Germline V gives CDR1 LGHNT, CDR2 FRNRAP. Trimming shortened V by 7 bases and J by 6 bases, and 22 bases separated the two germline ends. The CDR3 has 16 amino acids. The source of the sample is a study of T cell responses to AZD1222 COVID-19 vaccine. Study observations and caveats: Dominant CD4 TCR responses targeted spike regions 160-218 and 743-854.

The assay was immunoSEQ multiplex PCR, and TCRdb's table has in-frame clones only and misses some. This sample has roughly 160,000 clones; about 90% occur once, and the top ten carry 4.4%. The sample consisted of peripheral blood, taken on day 0 of MenACWY control vaccination. The chain uses TRBV12-5 and TRBJ2-1, with D tentatively TRBD2 (5 bases). This clonotype originated in an adult in good health. CDR3 region: CASALRVSLSFNEQFF. The CDR3, as DNA: TGTGCTAGTGCCCTGCGGGTCTCGTTGAGTTTCAATGAGCAGTTCTTC.